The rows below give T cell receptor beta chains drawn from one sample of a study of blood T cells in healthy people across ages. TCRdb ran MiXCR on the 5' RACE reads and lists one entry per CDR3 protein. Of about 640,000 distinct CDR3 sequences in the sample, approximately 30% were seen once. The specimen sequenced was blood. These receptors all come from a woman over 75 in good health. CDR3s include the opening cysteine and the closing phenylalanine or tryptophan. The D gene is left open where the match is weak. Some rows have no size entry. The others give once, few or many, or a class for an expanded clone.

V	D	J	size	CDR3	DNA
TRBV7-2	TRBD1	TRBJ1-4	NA	CASRAGTGSNEKLFF	TGTGCCAGCAGAGCTGGGACAGGCTCTAATGAAAAACTGTTTTTT
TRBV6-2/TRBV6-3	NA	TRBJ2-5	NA	CVGSYATAFQETQYF	TGTGTCGGCAGTTACGCAACAGCCTTCCAAGAGACCCAGTACTTC
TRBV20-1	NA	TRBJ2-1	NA	CSAKPYLGGPYNEQFF	TGCAGTGCTAAGCCCTATCTAGGGGGACCCTACAATGAGCAGTTCTTC
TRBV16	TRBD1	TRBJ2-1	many	CASSQSGQKQFF	TGTGCCAGCAGCCAATCGGGACAGAAGCAGTTCTTC
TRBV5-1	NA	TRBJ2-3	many	CASSLDPLSTDTQYF	TGCGCCAGCAGCTTGGACCCCCTGAGCACAGATACGCAGTATTTT
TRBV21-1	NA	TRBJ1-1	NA	CASSKDRGRFTFF	TGTGCCAGCAGCAAGGATAGGGGGCGGTTTACTTTCTTT
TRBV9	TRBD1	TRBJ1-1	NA	CASSVGGQAENTEAFF	TGTGCCAGCAGCGTAGGCGGACAGGCTGAGAACACTGAAGCTTTCTTT
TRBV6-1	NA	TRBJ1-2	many	CASSGRAPANYGYTF	TGTGCCAGCAGTGGACGGGCTCCCGCTAACTATGGCTACACCTTC
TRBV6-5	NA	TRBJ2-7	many	CASSSLLIDREGEQYF	TGTGCCAGCAGTTCCCTATTAATCGACAGGGAGGGCGAGCAGTACTTC
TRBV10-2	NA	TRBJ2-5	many	CASSGGTETQYF	TGCGCCAGCAGTGGGGGGACGGAGACCCAGTACTTC
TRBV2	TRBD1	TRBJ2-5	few	CASRGRGQETQYF	TGTGCCAGCAGGGGCAGGGGGCAAGAGACCCAGTACTTC
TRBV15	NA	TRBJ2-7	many	CATSRGGGSYEQYF	TGTGCCACCAGCAGAGGTGGGGGATCCTACGAGCAGTACTTC
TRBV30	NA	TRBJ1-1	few	CAWCNLPNTEAFF	TGTGCCTGGTGCAACCTTCCGAACACTGAAGCTTTCTTT
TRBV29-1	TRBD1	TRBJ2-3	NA	CSVRQGISDTQYF	TGCAGCGTTCGACAGGGGATATCAGATACGCAGTATTTT
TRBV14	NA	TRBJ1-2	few	CASSQRRDYGYTF	TGTGCCAGCAGCCAACGGAGAGACTATGGCTACACCTTC
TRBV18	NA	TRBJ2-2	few	CASSPQGVVTGELFF	TGTGCCAGCTCACCACAGGGGGTCGTCACCGGGGAGCTGTTTTTT
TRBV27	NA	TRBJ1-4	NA	CASSSGPNRRYGEKLFF	TGTGCCAGCAGTTCGGGCCCGAACAGGAGGTACGGTGAAAAACTGTTTTTT
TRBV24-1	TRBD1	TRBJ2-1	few	CATSARTGGNEQFF	TGTGCCACCAGTGCCCGGACAGGGGGGAATGAGCAGTTCTTC
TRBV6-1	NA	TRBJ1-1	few	CASTAPSGGHTEAFF	TGTGCCAGCACCGCCCCGAGCGGGGGGCACACTGAAGCTTTCTTT
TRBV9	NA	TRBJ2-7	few	CASSVEVSGSYEQYF	TGTGCCAGCAGCGTAGAAGTTTCAGGGAGCTACGAGCAGTACTTC
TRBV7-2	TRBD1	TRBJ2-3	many	CASSSPGQNTDTRYF	TGTGCCAGCAGCTCGCCGGGACAGAACACAGATACGCGGTATTTT
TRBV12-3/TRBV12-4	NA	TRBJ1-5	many	CASSFLGPWGNQPQHF	TGTGCCAGCAGTTTTTTGGGGCCTTGGGGAAACCAGCCCCAGCATTTT
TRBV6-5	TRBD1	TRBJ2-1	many	CASSYGTGEQFF	TGTGCCAGCAGTTACGGGACAGGTGAGCAGTTCTTC
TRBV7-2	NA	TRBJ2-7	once	CASSSVTLLGREQYF	TGTGCCAGCAGCTCCGTAACTCTTTTAGGGCGCGAGCAGTACTTC
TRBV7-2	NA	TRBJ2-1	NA	CASSGLAHPGNEQFF	TGTGCCAGCAGCGGCCTTGCCCATCCTGGCAATGAGCAGTTCTTC
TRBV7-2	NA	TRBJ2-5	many	CASSRDGVETQYF	TGTGCCAGCTCTCGGGATGGCGTGGAGACCCAGTACTTC
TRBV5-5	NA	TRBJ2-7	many	CASSLDGNSYEQYF	TGTGCCAGCAGCTTGGATGGCAACAGCTACGAGCAGTACTTC
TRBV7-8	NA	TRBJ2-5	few	CASSFRWSTETQYF	TGTGCCAGCAGCTTCCGATGGAGTACAGAGACCCAGTACTTC
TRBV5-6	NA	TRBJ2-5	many	CASSLDPGRSQETQYF	TGTGCCAGCAGCTTGGATCCCGGACGGTCGCAAGAGACCCAGTACTTC
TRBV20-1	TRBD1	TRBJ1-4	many	CSASGTESNEKLFF	TGCAGTGCTAGCGGGACAGAGAGCAATGAAAAACTGTTTTTT
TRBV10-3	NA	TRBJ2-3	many	CAISGSEPSTDTQYF	TGTGCCATCAGTGGTTCTGAACCTAGCACAGATACGCAGTATTTT
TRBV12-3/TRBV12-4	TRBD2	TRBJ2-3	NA	CASSLSGGVSTDTQYF	TGTGCCAGCAGTTTGTCGGGGGGAGTGAGCACAGATACGCAGTATTTT
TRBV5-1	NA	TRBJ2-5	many	CASSFAGRKETQYF	TGCGCCAGCAGCTTTGCAGGGCGGAAAGAGACCCAGTACTTC
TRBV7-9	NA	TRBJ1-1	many	CASVLGTEAFF	TGTGCCAGCGTCTTGGGCACTGAAGCTTTCTTT
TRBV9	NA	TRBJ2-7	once	CASSPLAALSYEQYF	TGTGCCAGTAGCCCCCTGGCGGCGTTATCCTACGAGCAGTACTTC
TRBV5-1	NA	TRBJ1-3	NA	CASSLAGFSGNTIYF	TGCGCCAGCAGCTTGGCGGGTTTCTCTGGAAACACCATATATTTT
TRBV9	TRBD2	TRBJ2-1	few	CASSVVSRGGEQFF	TGTGCCAGCAGCGTAGTGTCCCGGGGGGGAGAGCAGTTCTTC
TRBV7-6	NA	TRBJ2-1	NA	CASSQTGHEQFF	TGTGCCAGCAGCCAAACGGGGCATGAGCAGTTCTTC
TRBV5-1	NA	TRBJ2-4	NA	CASSLWYWLAKNIQYF	TGCGCCAGCAGCTTGTGGTATTGGCTAGCCAAAAACATTCAGTACTTC
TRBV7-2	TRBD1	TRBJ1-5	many	CASSSHRPGGLGNQPQHF	TGTGCCAGCAGCTCCCACCGACCAGGGGGCCTTGGCAATCAGCCCCAGCATTTT